A single sample is the source of the 24 T cell receptor beta chains below, sequenced in a study of Graves' ophthalmopathy and Graves' hyperthyroidism. RNA transcripts were the source from which TCR beta CDR3 regions were amplified. The workflow started with a first-round RT-PCR run with HTBI primers and then moved on to a second-round multiplex PCR. Each CDR3 protein gets one entry after TCRdb re-called the multiplex PCR reads with MiXCR. This table holds about 620,000 distinct CDR3 sequences, about a fifth found once. The sample was peripheral blood. These receptors all stem from a woman between 18 and 29 years old with stable Graves' hyperthyroidism. Some clones in this sample may be carry-over from other donors' samples.

This clonotype was counted only a few times. The chain links TRBV28 to TRBJ1-2, with TRBD1 matching 7 bases. CDR1 is MDHEN and CDR2 is SYDVKM in the germline V gene. This CDR3 has 14 residues. Germline trimming cut 10 bases from V and 2 bases from J; bases unmatched to any gene: 10. This chain's CDR3 is CATSRQGWNYGYTF. The CDR3 nucleotides are TGTGCCACGAGTAGACAGGGCTGGAACTATGGCTACACCTTC.

In its sample, this clonotype was seen many times. J is TRBJ1-2 and V is TRBV12-3 or TRBV12-4; D remains ambiguous. This CDR3 is 12 amino acids long. Trimming cost V 5 bases and J 8 bases, with 12 bases left between them. DNA for the CDR3: TGTGCCAGCAGTAAGGGCCCGGTGGGCTACACCTTC. Translating it yields CASSKGPVGYTF.

This clonotype showed up many times. CDR3 sequence (DNA): TGTGCCAGCTCCGCATGGCAGAACACTGAAGCTTTCTTT. Encoded protein: CASSAWQNTEAFF. The chain employs TRBV12-3 or TRBV12-4 and TRBJ1-1, with D unclear. V was cut by 8 bases and J by 1 base, with 11 bases left in between. The CDR3 sequence is 13 residues long.

This clonotype was seen more than once but under ten times. A read error may explain this, as a much larger clone is one base away. The chain joins TRBV27 to TRBJ1-1; D remains ambiguous. Germline V gene data show CDR1 as MNHEY and CDR2 as SMNVEV (reference sequence). The V end lost 4 bases, the J end lost 0 bases, and 6 bases lay between the germline ends. This CDR3 comprises 13 residues. The DNA for the CDR3 is TGTGCCAGCAGTTCCCCAGTGAACACTGAAGCTTTCTTT. It yields the protein CASSSPVNTEAFF.

This clonotype was observed many times. The V call is TRBV6-5, the J call TRBJ1-1, with a tentative D call TRBD1 (5 bases). The CDR3 spans 14 residues. CDR1 is MNHEY, CDR2 SVGAGI, per germline. V lost 7 bases and J 4 bases, leaving 16 bases between the germline ends. CDR3 sequence reads: CASIRDGTSTEAFF. The CDR3 DNA sequence: TGTGCCAGCATACGGGACGGAACTTCCACTGAAGCTTTCTTT.

This clonotype has ten or more counts. The chain has TRBV28 and TRBJ2-7; a weak D match, TRBD1 (5 bases). The V end lost 5 bases, the J end lost 4 bases, and 15 bases lay between the germline ends. The length of the CDR3 is 14 residues. Germline V lookup: CDR1 MDHEN, CDR2 SYDVKM. The CDR3, as DNA: TGTGCCAGCAGTAAACCAGGGAACCCTTACGAGCAGTACTTC. Its translation is CASSKPGNPYEQYF.

In its sample, this clonotype was seen many times. The chain is built from TRBV15 and TRBJ1-5; 7 nucleotides line up with TRBD1. The CDR3 length is 15 residues. Looked up from germline, CDR1 is LNHNV and CDR2 is YYDKDF (reference sequence). Trimming removed 5 bases from V and 2 bases from J; junction bases left unmatched: 6. CDR3: CATSPRQGGNQPQHF. For the CDR3, the DNA is TGTGCCACCAGCCCAAGACAGGGAGGCAATCAGCCCCAGCATTTT.

This clonotype has just a few counts. This chain joins TRBV6-1 and TRBJ1-2, with a possible D match to TRBD1 (5 bases). V was cut by 7 bases and J by 6 bases, with 15 bases left in between. The CDR3 consists of 13 residues. The germline V gene encodes CDR1 MNHNS and CDR2 SASEGT. CDR3 in amino acids: CASTSGRANGYTF. CDR3 in DNA: TGTGCCAGCACCTCCGGCAGGGCCAATGGCTACACCTTC.

At least ten counts were recorded for this clonotype. A read error may explain this, as a much larger clone is one base away. The rearrangement links TRBV20-1 to TRBJ1-6, with 7 nucleotides matching TRBD1. Germline lookup yields CDR1 DFQATT and CDR2 SNEGSKA (reference sequence). CDR3 length: 14 amino acids. The CDR3 region has the DNA TGCAGTGCTAGCAAGGGACAGCTTAATTCACACCTCCACTTT. This encodes CSASKGQLNSHLHF.

This rearrangement joins TRBV28 to TRBJ1-5; 7 bases line up with TRBD1. Germline lookup yields CDR1 MDHEN and CDR2 SYDVKM. The trim removed 4 bases at V and 5 bases at J, leaving 8 bases unmatched. This CDR3 is 15 amino acids long. Here the CDR3 reads CASSSRQGRDQPQHF. The CDR3 coding sequence is TGTGCCAGCAGTTCGCGACAGGGTCGGGATCAGCCCCAGCATTTT.

This clonotype occurred a few times. The CDR3 DNA reads as TGTGCCACCAGCAGAGATGGAGAGGGAGTCGCCGGGGAGCTGTTTTTT. It encodes CATSRDGEGVAGELFF. The chain combines TRBV15 with TRBJ2-2; D perhaps matches TRBD2 (5 bases). V lost 0 bases to trimming and J lost 6 bases, with 14 bases between them. Per the germline V gene, CDR1 is LNHNV and CDR2 is YYDKDF (reference sequence). This CDR3 spans 16 amino acids.

This clonotype was picked up many times. The chain is built from TRBV7-9 and TRBJ2-4; 9 bases are a match to TRBD1. This CDR3 spans 13 amino acids. CDR1 SEHNR and CDR2 FQNEAQ come from the germline V gene (reference sequence). With V trimmed by 4 bases and J by 8 bases, 3 bases remained unmatched. In DNA form, the CDR3 reads TGTGCCAGCAGCTGGCGACAGGGGGACATTCAGTACTTC. Encoded protein: CASSWRQGDIQYF.

This rearrangement joins TRBV2 to TRBJ2-5, with TRBD1 matching 7 bases. Germline CDR1 is SNHLY and CDR2 is FYNNEI. Unmatched junction bases numbered 9, after V lost 6 bases and J lost 2 bases. The CDR3 contains 15 residues. The chain's CDR3 is CASSNIRDSQETQYF. CDR3 sequence (DNA): TGTGCCAGCAGCAACATCCGGGACAGTCAAGAGACCCAGTACTTC.

This clonotype was picked up many times. V is TRBV28 and J is TRBJ2-7, with D tentatively TRBD2 (6 bases). Germline values: CDR1 MDHEN, CDR2 SYDVKM. CDR3 length equals 10 residues. V was clipped by 6 bases and J by 7 bases, with 7 bases between them. The CDR3 reads CASRGGEQYF. The CDR3 DNA reads TGTGCCAGCAGGGGAGGTGAGCAGTACTTC.

This clonotype was counted at least ten times. The chain is built from TRBV7-2 and TRBJ2-7, with 7 bases lining up with TRBD2. The CDR3 has 12 amino acids. After removal of 5 bases from V and 4 bases from J, the junction contained 2 bases not matched to a gene. The V gene's germline CDR1 is SGHTA and CDR2 FQGNSA. The CDR3 spells CASSQRGYEQYF. The CDR3 DNA sequence: TGTGCCAGCAGCCAGCGGGGATACGAGCAGTACTTC.

This clonotype was counted at least ten times. This sequence joins TRBV7-9 and TRBJ2-7, with TRBD2 matching 9 bases. After removal of 5 bases from V and 5 bases from J, the junction contained 13 bases not matched to a gene. From germline, CDR1 is SEHNR and CDR2 FQNEAQ (reference sequence). The CDR3 length is 16 residues. Here the CDR3 reads CASSPVSGGPSNEQYF. In DNA, the CDR3 is TGTGCCAGCAGCCCTGTCAGCGGGGGGCCTAGCAACGAGCAGTACTTC.

The V gene is TRBV6-2 or TRBV6-3, the J gene TRBJ1-1; 8 positions match TRBD1. The V gene's germline CDR1 is MNHEY and CDR2 SVGEGT. This CDR3 has 16 amino acids. V shed 3 bases, J shed 1 base, and the junction held 7 bases outside the gene matches. CDR3 amino acids: CASSYPLQGGNTEAFF. CDR3 nucleotides: TGTGCCAGCAGTTATCCCCTACAGGGGGGGAACACTGAAGCTTTCTTT.

This clonotype was counted many times. This chain joins TRBV5-1 and TRBJ1-2; a possible D gene is TRBD1 (5 bases). Germline CDR1 is SGHRS and CDR2 is YFSETQ. Trimming took 3 bases from V and 3 from J, leaving 9 bases between them. This CDR3 is 13 amino acids long. For the CDR3, the DNA is TGCGCCAGCAGCTCCCGGGGGGACTATGGCTACACCTTC. It yields the protein CASSSRGDYGYTF. The variable domain in full, completed from reference TRBV5-1 and TRBJ1-2, reads KAGVTQTPRYLIKTRGQQVTLSCSPISGHRSVSWYQQTPGQGLQFLFEYFSETQRNKGNFPGRFSGRQFSNSRSEMNVSTLELGDSALYLCASSSRGDYGYTFGSGTRLTVV.

There are many counts of this clonotype. The rearrangement links TRBV28 to TRBJ2-7, with 7 bases identical to TRBD2. This CDR3 has 15 residues. Trimming at V came to 2 bases and at J to 2 bases, leaving 6 bases not matched to a gene. Germline assignment: CDR1 MDHEN and CDR2 SYDVKM. The CDR3 protein is CASSLIGGGTYEQYF. Written as DNA, the CDR3 is TGTGCCAGCAGTTTAATTGGCGGGGGAACCTACGAGCAGTACTTC.

This clonotype was found many times. The chain links TRBV29-1 to TRBJ2-7, with D perhaps matching TRBD1 or TRBD2 (5 bases each). CDR1 is SQVTM, CDR2 ANQGSEA, per germline. The V end lost 4 bases, the J end lost 2 bases, and 9 bases lay between the germline ends. The CDR3 sequence is 12 residues long. For the CDR3, the DNA is TGCAGCGTTGGGCCGGGACCCTACGAGCAGTACTTC. This sequence encodes CSVGPGPYEQYF.

This clonotype was seen just once. This chain joins TRBV15 and TRBJ2-5, with 11 bases identical to TRBD2. V was clipped by 4 bases and J by 4 bases; unmatched bases: 8. This CDR3 has 16 amino acids. Germline CDR1 is LNHNV and CDR2 is YYDKDF (reference sequence). The DNA of the CDR3 is TGTGCCACCAGCATGCCTAGCGGGAGGAAGGGAGAGACCCAGTACTTC. It yields the protein CATSMPSGRKGETQYF.

This clonotype turned up a few times. The rearrangement uses TRBV6-2 or TRBV6-3 and TRBJ2-7; 10 positions match TRBD1. The CDR3 runs to 12 residues. The J segment lost 4 bases and the V segment lost 10 bases, leaving 4 bases of the junction unmatched. CDR1 MNHEY and CDR2 SVGEGT come from the germline V gene. The CDR3 nucleotides are TGTGCCACCAGGGACAGGGGATACGAGCAGTACTTC. Amino acid sequence: CATRDRGYEQYF.

This clonotype came up many times. A read error may be the cause here, since a much bigger clone is one base away. The V gene is TRBV20-1, the J gene TRBJ1-6; possibly TRBD1 for D (5 bases). The germline V gene has CDR1 DFQATT and CDR2 SNEGSKA (reference sequence). This CDR3 has 12 amino acids. CDR3 sequence reads: CSGRDGNSHLHF. CDR3 nucleotide sequence: TGCAGTGGCAGGGACGGTAATTCACACCTCCACTTT.

V is TRBV6-1 and J is TRBJ2-7, with 9 bases identical to TRBD1. CDR1 is MNHNS and CDR2 is SASEGT in the germline V gene. There are 15 residues in the CDR3. Trimming took 6 bases from V and 2 from J; bases not matched to a gene: 8. The CDR3 bases are TGTGCCAGCAGGCGGACAGGGGCCTTACCCTACGAGCAGTACTTC. The encoded protein is CASRRTGALPYEQYF.